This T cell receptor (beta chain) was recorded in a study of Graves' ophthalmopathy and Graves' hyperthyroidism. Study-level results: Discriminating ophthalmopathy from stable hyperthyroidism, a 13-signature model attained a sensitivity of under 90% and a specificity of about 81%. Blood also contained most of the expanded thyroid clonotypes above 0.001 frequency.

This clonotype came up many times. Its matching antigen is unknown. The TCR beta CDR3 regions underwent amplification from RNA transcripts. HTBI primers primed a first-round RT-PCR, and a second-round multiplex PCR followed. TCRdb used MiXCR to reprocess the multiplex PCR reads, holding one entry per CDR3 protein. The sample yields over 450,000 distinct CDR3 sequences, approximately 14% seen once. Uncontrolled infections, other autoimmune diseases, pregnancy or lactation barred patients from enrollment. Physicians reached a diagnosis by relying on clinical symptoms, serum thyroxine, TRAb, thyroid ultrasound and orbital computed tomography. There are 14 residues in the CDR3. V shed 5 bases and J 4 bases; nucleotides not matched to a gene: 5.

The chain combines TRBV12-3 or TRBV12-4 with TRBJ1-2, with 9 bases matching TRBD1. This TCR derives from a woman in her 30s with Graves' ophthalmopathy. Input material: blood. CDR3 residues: CASSPPGQGYGYTF. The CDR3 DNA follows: TGTGCCAGCAGTCCCCCGGGACAGGGCTATGGCTACACCTTC.